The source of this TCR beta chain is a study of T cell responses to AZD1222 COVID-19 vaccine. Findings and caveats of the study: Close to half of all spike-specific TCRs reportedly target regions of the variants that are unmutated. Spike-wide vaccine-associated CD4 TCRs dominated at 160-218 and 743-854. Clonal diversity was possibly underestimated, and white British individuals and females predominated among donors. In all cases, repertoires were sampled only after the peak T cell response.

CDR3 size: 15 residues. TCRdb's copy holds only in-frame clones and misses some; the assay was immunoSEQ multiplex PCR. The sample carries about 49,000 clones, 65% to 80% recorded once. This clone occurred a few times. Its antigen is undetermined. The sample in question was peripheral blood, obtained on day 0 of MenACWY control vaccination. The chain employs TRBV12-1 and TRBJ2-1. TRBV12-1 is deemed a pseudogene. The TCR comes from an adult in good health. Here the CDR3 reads CASSFPKEGTNEQFF. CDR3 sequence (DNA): TGTGCCAGCAGCTTTCCGAAAGAGGGGACCAATGAGCAGTTCTTC.